This T cell receptor (beta chain) was recovered during a study of T and B cells in COVID-19 patients. Turning to the study itself: Peripheral blood came from COVID-19 patients with active infection or after recovery. Median age was approximately 33 years in the recovered cohort and 67 years in the active-infection cohort. Critical illness requiring mechanical ventilation or extracorporeal membrane oxygenation affected about 60% of the 20 active-infection patients.

Study observations and caveats: Of 2,331 TCR clusters found only in the recovered cohort, 31 had low generation probability.

TRB was amplified from about 250-500 ng of blood genomic DNA. This clonotype appeared many times. The antigen is not known. Trimming cost V 4 bases and J 5 bases, with 11 bases left between them. The length of the CDR3 is 13 residues. Germline V gives CDR1 SGHNT, CDR2 YYREEE (reference sequence). Multiplex PCR with BIOMED2 TRB-A/B primer pools amplified TRB rearrangements. One entry per CDR3 protein, called by TCRdb with MiXCR from the multiplex PCR reads. The data contain under 5,500 distinct CDR3 sequences, 27% of them seen just once; the ten biggest clones take up approximately 15%. Material: blood. This rearrangement joins TRBV5-4 to TRBJ2-3, with D possibly matching TRBD1 (6 bases). This clonotype was sampled from a human donor with active COVID-19. The CDR3 DNA reads as TGTGCCAGCAGCGGACAGAATGGAGATACGCAGTATTTT. It codes for CASSGQNGDTQYF.